The clone carrying this TCR beta chain has a single count. Its antigen is still unknown. Trimming pared 0 bases from V and 0 bases from J, leaving 9 bases between. The germline V gene has CDR1 KGHSH and CDR2 LQKENI. The CDR3 length is 16 residues. Sequenced by immunoSEQ multiplex PCR; TCRdb stores in-frame clones only, minus some. This table has tens of thousands of clones, over 75% appearing once. This specimen comes from a study of OX40 agonist ivuxolimab in advanced cancers. The wider study: Enrolled patients in dose escalation had cancers that were hepatocellular carcinoma, melanoma, renal cell or head and neck cancer.

Study-level points and caveats: CD4+ and CD8+ blood T cells expanded clonally by week 6 at 0.1 to 3.0 mg/kg.

This sequence originates from an adult with an advanced solid tumor such as melanoma, head and neck, liver or kidney cancer. The rearrangement uses TRBV18 and TRBJ2-1; D is ambiguous. Here the sequenced sample was CD4+ or CD8+ T cells sorted from blood, taken in a trial of the OX40 agonist ivuxolimab. The CDR3 sequence: CASSPPGPSSYNEQFF. Written as DNA, the CDR3 is TGTGCCAGCTCACCACCAGGACCGAGCTCCTACAATGAGCAGTTCTTC.